The T cell receptor (beta chain) described here comes from a study of shared clonotypes between healthy human individuals. Between the trimmed V and J ends, which lost 1 base and 4 bases, there was a span of 13 bases. The CDR3 covers 15 residues. Germline lookup yields CDR1 LGHNA and CDR2 YNFKEQ. Authors' data handling: Filtering differed, since immunoSEQ gave only junction sequences and no quality scores. Assay: immunoSEQ multiplex PCR; the TCRdb copy retains only in-frame clones and omits some. D and trimming were read from the DNA, whereas the V and J calls and clone size are those reported in that table. This sample has more than 900,000 clones, with 78% found just once. The table lists this clone with many counts. Its antigen is undetermined. Points from the study as a whole: Generation of non-shared clonotypes was less probable than generation of clonotypes shared by all four donors. Several donors had around 5.2% of their naive CD4 clonotypes in common. Read depth was anticipated to influence clonotype sharing among donors.

Sequenced: memory CD4+ T cells from PBMCs. Noted subset: CD45RA-negative fraction. The source of this sequence is a man between 18 and 35 years old in good health. Some clones in this sample may be carry-over from other donors' samples. The chain is built from TRBV4-2 and TRBJ1-1; D is perhaps TRBD1 (5 bases). DNA for the CDR3: TGTGCCAGCAGCCAAGCTGCCTGGGGGGGCACTGAAGCTTTCTTT. Its protein product is CASSQAAWGGTEAFF.